The clone carrying this T cell receptor (beta chain) was seen more than once but under ten times. Its antigen is undetermined. Measured with immunoSEQ multiplex PCR; TCRdb has only the in-frame clones, and not every one. The table records about 25,000 clones, approximately 79% of them present only once. This sample is part of a study of PD-1 blockade in classical Hodgkin lymphoma. The time point here: cycle 4 day 1 (C4D1), after more than 5 weeks of nivolumab. There was relapse after autologous stem cell transplantation in every patient, and there was variation in brentuximab vedotin exposure. CD4+ T cells were purified from thawed PBMCs by magnetic negative selection. J lost 3 bases, V lost 1 base, and 5 bases had no gene match. CDR3 size: 16 residues. Germline CDR1 SGHVS, CDR2 FQNEAQ. Whole-study findings and limits: Baseline diversity was lower in partial responders and progressors than complete responders.

The specimen comprised CD4+ T cells from blood, sampled before the fourth cycle of nivolumab. The TCR comes from a human donor with classical Hodgkin lymphoma. This chain uses TRBV7-8 with TRBJ2-7; 11 nucleotides match TRBD1. CDR3 nucleotide sequence: TGTGCCAGCAGCTTAGGCGGGACAGGGGGATACTACGAGCAGTACTTC. Its translation: CASSLGGTGGYYEQYF.